This is a list of T cell receptor beta chains from one sample in a study of blood T cell repertoires in COVID-19. Some clones are missing from TCRdb's copy, which holds only in-frame ones; the method was immunoSEQ multiplex PCR. Here the sample spans around 200,000 clones, roughly 81% being singletons. The sequencing sample was made of peripheral blood. The receptors shown here come from a woman of 80 years or more with acute or convalescent COVID-19. The CDR3 runs from the conserved cysteine through the conserved F or W. D genes are given only for firm matches. The size of a clone is reported for some rows only, either as once, few or many, or as a class for expanded clones.

D gene	V gene	clone size	J gene	CDR3 DNA	CDR3 protein
TRBD1	TRBV7-8	few	TRBJ2-1	TGTGCCAGCAGCTTAATACCGGGACAGGGCTACAATGAGCAGTTCTTC	CASSLIPGQGYNEQFF
-	TRBV6-2/TRBV6-3	-	TRBJ1-5	TGTGCCAGCAGTTACCGGGACAAGACTGTAAATCAGCCCCAGCATTTT	CASSYRDKTVNQPQHF
TRBD1	TRBV5-1	-	TRBJ1-2	TGCGCCAGCAGCTCACAGGGGGCATCGGATGGCTACACCTTC	CASSSQGASDGYTF
-	TRBV6-2/TRBV6-3	few	TRBJ1-2	TGTGCCAGCAGTTATGTGGGCGGCTACACCTTC	CASSYVGGYTF
-	TRBV29-1	-	TRBJ1-1	TGCAGCGTTGAAGATCCCTCGCGGACTGAAGCTTTCTTT	CSVEDPSRTEAFF
TRBD1	TRBV3-1/TRBV3-2	-	TRBJ2-1	TGTGCCAGCAGCCAAGGAGACAGGGTGGATGAGCAGTTCTTC	CASSQGDRVDEQFF
TRBD1	TRBV11-2	-	TRBJ1-6	TGTGCCAGCAGGGCACAGGGGGCAAGTTCACCCCTCCACTTT	CASRAQGASSPLHF
TRBD2	TRBV19	-	TRBJ2-7	TGTGCCAGTAGTATCCGTAGCGGGACTTCGTACGAGCAGTACTTC	CASSIRSGTSYEQYF
-	TRBV30	-	TRBJ1-6	TGTGCCTGGAGTGTTCTAGCCACAGGGTTGATGCCCCACTTT	CAWSVLATGLMPHF
TRBD2	TRBV29-1	-	TRBJ2-5	TGCAGCGTGACAAGAGCGGGAGTGACGGAGACCCAGTACTTC	CSVTRAGVTETQYF
TRBD1	TRBV18	-	TRBJ2-7	TGTGCCAGCTCCCTAGGGACAGCTACCTACGAGCAGTACTTC	CASSLGTATYEQYF
-	TRBV20-1	-	TRBJ2-1	TGCAGTGCCACCGGGTTTAATGAGCAGTTCTTC	CSATGFNEQFF
-	TRBV4-3	-	TRBJ2-3	TGCGCCAGCAGCCAAGAAACGGGAGATACGCAGTATTTT	CASSQETGDTQYF
-	TRBV15	-	TRBJ2-1	TGTGCCACCAAACCCGGGACACCAACCTACAATGAGCAGTTCTTC	CATKPGTPTYNEQFF
TRBD2	TRBV6-2/TRBV6-3	few	TRBJ2-7	TGTGCCAGCAGTTACTGGACTAGCGGGACCTACGAGCAGTACTTC	CASSYWTSGTYEQYF
-	TRBV18	-	TRBJ1-1	TGTGCCAGCCCACGGGGGCGCGGCACTGAAGCTTTCTTT	CASPRGRGTEAFF
-	TRBV5-6	-	TRBJ2-5	TGTGCCAGCAGCGGAGGGGGCGCCCCTGGGGAGACCCAGTACTTC	CASSGGGAPGETQYF
TRBD1	TRBV7-3	-	TRBJ1-2	TGTGCCAGCAGCCGGACAGGGGAGGGCTACACCTTC	CASSRTGEGYTF
-	TRBV13	-	TRBJ1-1	TGTGCCAGCAGCTTCGGCCGGAGTATCGCTGAAGCTTTCTTT	CASSFGRSIAEAFF
TRBD1	TRBV5-1	-	TRBJ1-2	TGCGCCAGCAGCCCGGGACAGGGGAGATTCGATGGCTACACCTTC	CASSPGQGRFDGYTF
TRBD2	TRBV18	-	TRBJ2-1	TGTGCCAGCTCACCAACGTCTAGCGGGAAACACAATGAGCAGTTCTTC	CASSPTSSGKHNEQFF
-	TRBV6-5	once	TRBJ2-7	TGTGCCAGCAGTTACCAGCGGGGACACTACGAGCAGTACTTC	CASSYQRGHYEQYF
TRBD2	TRBV19	-	TRBJ2-3	TGTGCCAGTGGACCGGGACTAGCGGGACAACGCAATACGCAGTATTTT	CASGPGLAGQRNTQYF
-	TRBV2	-	TRBJ1-2	TGTGCCAGCTCACATGAAGCTAACTATGGCTACACCTTC	CASSHEANYGYTF
-	TRBV25-1	-	TRBJ1-5	TGTGCCAGCAGTCCGACAGCTCCTTATCAGCCCCAGCATTTT	CASSPTAPYQPQHF
TRBD1	TRBV12-5	-	TRBJ1-6	TGTGCTAGTGGTTTGGGGGACAGCAACTTAATTATATCCCTCCACTTT	CASGLGDSNLIISLHF
-	TRBV2	few	TRBJ1-2	TGTGCCAGCAGTGAAGGGACAGCCAACTATGGCTACACCTTC	CASSEGTANYGYTF
TRBD2	TRBV7-9	-	TRBJ2-7	TGTGCCAGCGGTCTAGCGGTAAACTACGAGCAGTACTTC	CASGLAVNYEQYF
-	TRBV30	-	TRBJ1-4	TGTGCCTGGGGTCCCAGCGGTATTAATGAAAAACTGTTTTTT	CAWGPSGINEKLFF
-	TRBV7-6	once	TRBJ1-2	TGTGCCAGCAGCTTAACGGCGCAGGGCCTTTATGGCTACACCTTC	CASSLTAQGLYGYTF
-	TRBV19	-	TRBJ1-1	TGTGCCAGTAAATTCAACAGGGTGGCCACTGAAGCTTTCTTT	CASKFNRVATEAFF
-	TRBV5-1	once	TRBJ2-7	TGCGCCAGCAGCTCTCCCGACAGGCCCGCCTACGAGCAGTACTTC	CASSSPDRPAYEQYF
TRBD1	TRBV18	-	TRBJ2-7	TGTGCCAGCTCACCGGACAGGTCCTACGAGCAGTACTTC	CASSPDRSYEQYF
-	TRBV18	-	TRBJ1-5	TGTGCCAGCTCACCGGTAGGGGGGGATCAGCCCCAGCATTTT	CASSPVGGDQPQHF
-	TRBV7-9	-	TRBJ2-3	TGTGCCAGCAGCTTAGCAGGGGGCACAGATACGCAGTATTTT	CASSLAGGTDTQYF
-	TRBV7-8	-	TRBJ2-5	TGTGCCAGCAGCTTAAGGCCCCCCCGAGGGAGCCAAGAGACCCAGTACTTC	CASSLRPPRGSQETQYF
TRBD2	TRBV3-1/TRBV3-2	-	TRBJ2-1	TGTGCCAGCAGCCAAGAACGGGGGGGGATTTCGACGGCCAATGAGCAGTTCTTC	CASSQERGGISTANEQFF
TRBD2	TRBV19	-	TRBJ2-1	TGTGCCAGTAGTATGTTCGGGACTAGCGGATATGAGCAGTTCTTC	CASSMFGTSGYEQFF
-	TRBV7-2	few	TRBJ2-7	TGTGCCAGCAGCTCTGGACTTGAGCAGTACTTC	CASSSGLEQYF
TRBD1	TRBV7-9	few	TRBJ1-5	TGTGCCAGCAGCTATTCAACAGGGGGCGGCAATCAGCCCCAGCATTTT	CASSYSTGGGNQPQHF
-	TRBV5-1	-	TRBJ2-5	TGCGCCAGCAGCTTGGGCGACAGAGACTCAGAGACCCAGTACTTC	CASSLGDRDSETQYF
TRBD2	TRBV3-1/TRBV3-2	-	TRBJ2-1	TGTGCCAGCAGCCCAACCCGAGGACTAGCGGGAGCCAATGAGCAGTTCTTC	CASSPTRGLAGANEQFF
TRBD1	TRBV7-2	few	TRBJ2-1	TGTGCCAGCAGCCAACAGGGGGCCCCCGCCTACAATGAGCAGTTCTTC	CASSQQGAPAYNEQFF
TRBD2	TRBV4-1	-	TRBJ2-1	TGCGCCAGCAGCCAAACACCGGGACTAGCGTATGAGCAGTTCTTC	CASSQTPGLAYEQFF
TRBD1	TRBV4-1	-	TRBJ1-5	TGCGCCAGCAGCCAAGAGGGACAGGGGGCGGTCAGCAATCAGCCCCAGCATTTT	CASSQEGQGAVSNQPQHF
TRBD1	TRBV2	-	TRBJ1-1	TGTGCCAGCAGTCGACAGGGGAACACTGAAGCTTTCTTT	CASSRQGNTEAFF
-	TRBV6-5	-	TRBJ1-3	TGTGCCGGCAGTTCACCCGGGGGGCCCCGAAACACCATATATTTT	CAGSSPGGPRNTIYF
-	TRBV19	-	TRBJ1-1	TGTGCCAGTAAGCTGAACACTGAAGCTTTCTTT	CASKLNTEAFF
-	TRBV7-2	-	TRBJ2-3	TGTGCCAGCAGCTTAGCTATAGGCACAGATACGCAGTATTTT	CASSLAIGTDTQYF